Following are 15 T cell receptor beta chains from one sample sequenced in a study of T cells expressing NK-cell markers. TCRdb reanalyzed the 5' RACE reads and collapses them to one entry per CDR3 protein, without DNA. The sample table includes 250,000 to 300,000 distinct CDR3 sequences. Sequencing used blood T cells: a sorted CD56 or NKG2C T cell subset, CD4+ or CD8+ T cells, or bulk PBMC T cells (not recorded which). All receptors come from a woman between 18 and 75 years old in good health.

The chain links TRBV18 to TRBJ2-3; the TCRdb D gene call, TRBD1, has no DNA to confirm it. Germline CDR1 and CDR2: KGHSH and LQKENI. The CDR3 covers 13 residues. This CDR3 is CASSISQGDTQYF.

The gene calls are TRBV7-7 and TRBJ2-1; TCRdb lists TRBD2, though no DNA is available to test this call. The CDR3 consists of 15 residues. CDR1 SSHAT and CDR2 FNYEAQ come from the germline V gene (reference sequence). CDR3 sequence reads: CASSSGTPAYNEQFF.

The rearrangement links TRBV20-1 to TRBJ2-5; TCRdb picks TRBD1, but there is no DNA to check that call. From germline, CDR1 is DFQATT and CDR2 SNEGSKA (reference sequence). There are 15 residues in the CDR3. The CDR3 region is CSARTGTGVQETQYF.

The CDR3 sequence: CASSLALADTDTQYF. The chain employs TRBV7-8 and TRBJ2-3. CDR3 length equals 15 residues. CDR1 and CDR2 from the germline V gene are SGHVS and FQNEAQ.

The chain links TRBV5-1 to TRBJ1-4; TCRdb's D gene call, TRBD1, goes unchecked for lack of DNA. Germline assignment: CDR1 SGHRS and CDR2 YFSETQ. This CDR3 has 15 residues. The CDR3 here is CASSFQGATNEKLFF. The variable domain in full, with the rest retrieved from reference TRBV5-1 and TRBJ1-4, is KAGVTQTPRYLIKTRGQQVTLSCSPISGHRSVSWYQQTPGQGLQFLFEYFSETQRNKGNFPGRFSGRQFSNSRSEMNVSTLELGDSALYLCASSFQGATNEKLFFGSGTQLSVL.

The rearrangement links TRBV5-1 to TRBJ1-1; the D gene TCRdb calls, TRBD1, cannot be checked with no DNA. This CDR3 is built from 13 residues. Germline V gives CDR1 SGHRS, CDR2 YFSETQ. The CDR3 sequence is CASSLAGRSEAFF.

The chain uses TRBV12-3 or TRBV12-4 and TRBJ2-1; TCRdb lists TRBD2, though no DNA is available to test this call. The CDR3 has 17 residues. The CDR3 sequence: CASSLAAGGNRYNEQFF.

This chain links TRBV12-3 or TRBV12-4 with TRBJ2-2. CDR3 length: 12 amino acids. The CDR3 sequence is CASSGKRGELFF.

The chain links TRBV3-1 to TRBJ2-3; TCRdb proposes TRBD2, but this gene call is untestable without DNA. Germline CDR1 reads LGHDT; CDR2 reads YNNKEL (reference sequence). This CDR3 contains 17 residues. The CDR3 loop is CASSQPRLAGDTDTQYF.

The V gene is TRBV5-1, the J gene TRBJ2-3; TCRdb lists TRBD1, though no DNA is available to test this call. The CDR3 sequence is 17 residues long. CDR1 is SGHRS and CDR2 is YFSETQ in the germline V gene. CDR3 sequence: CASSRGRTGEYTDTQYF.

The chain links TRBV7-2 to TRBJ2-3. Germline loops: CDR1 SGHTA, CDR2 FQGNSA. The CDR3 spans 14 residues. The chain's CDR3 is CASSLTRSTDTQYF.

The chain couples TRBV12-3 or TRBV12-4 to TRBJ2-5; TCRdb's assignment of TRBD2 cannot be checked, as there is no DNA. There are 13 residues in the CDR3. The CDR3 loop is CATSTSGGETQYF.

The chain links TRBV2 to TRBJ2-5. The length of the CDR3 is 12 residues. Germline V gives CDR1 SNHLY, CDR2 FYNNEI. CDR3 sequence: CASNLEQETQYF.

This sequence joins TRBV29-1 and TRBJ1-1; there is no DNA to check the TCRdb D call of TRBD1. CDR1 is SQVTM and CDR2 is ANQGSEA in the germline V gene. The CDR3 length is 13 residues. The CDR3 spells CSGGQGPFTEAFF.

The rearrangement uses TRBV5-5 and TRBJ1-1. Germline V gene sequence: CDR1 SGHKS, CDR2 YYEKEE (reference sequence). The CDR3 contains 15 residues. The CDR3 spells CASSAAGRLLTEAFF.